A selection of T cell receptor beta chains follows, all from one sample in a study of cytomegalovirus exposure and HLA in healthy donors. This table comes from immunoSEQ multiplex PCR, and its TCRdb copy is limited to in-frame clones, with some not included. Seen here are about 88,000 clones, 96% observed once, and the top ten hold about 0.8%. Sequencing used PBMCs. Source of these receptors: a man aged 18 to 30 in good health and CMV-seronegative. Each CDR3 is given with its conserved first and last residue.

v_call: TRBV2
cdr3_aa: CASRDGGEDF

v_call: TRBV10-1
cdr3_aa: CASSEGRGNTEAFF

v_call: TRBV6-4
cdr3_aa: CASSEGQDTGELFF

v_call: TRBV19
cdr3_aa: CASSSAGLNEKLFF

v_call: TRBV27
cdr3_aa: CASSFWANTEAFF

v_call: TRBV7-2
cdr3_aa: CASSSPGLTYEQYF

v_call: TRBV2
cdr3_aa: CASSKGAPGQRETQYF

v_call: TRBV5-1
cdr3_aa: CASSLGVTANEKLFF

v_call: TRBV4-1
cdr3_aa: CASSQDRGFRASSQYF

v_call: TRBV5-8
cdr3_aa: CASSFGEFYGYTF

v_call: TRBV12-5
cdr3_aa: CASGRGPGYGYTF

v_call: TRBV28
cdr3_aa: CASSSGTGGSYEQYF

v_call: TRBV6-6
cdr3_aa: CASSYTGTSGNTIYF

v_call: TRBV29-1
cdr3_aa: CSVVGGEMNSYEQYF

v_call: TRBV28
cdr3_aa: CASSSTGDRAYEQYF

v_call: TRBV13
cdr3_aa: CASSLAAYGHPNPRSYGYTF

v_call: TRBV28
cdr3_aa: CASSLLARGYEQYF

v_call: TRBV30
cdr3_aa: CAWSPLTGELFF

v_call: TRBV7-2
cdr3_aa: CASSPRDSLGYTF

v_call: TRBV7-3
cdr3_aa: CASSTDRNYGYTF

v_call: TRBV11-3
cdr3_aa: CASSVSLREVGELFF

v_call: TRBV4-3
cdr3_aa: CASSPELAGGWGDYSQYF

v_call: TRBV2
cdr3_aa: CASSDRDRARGYTF